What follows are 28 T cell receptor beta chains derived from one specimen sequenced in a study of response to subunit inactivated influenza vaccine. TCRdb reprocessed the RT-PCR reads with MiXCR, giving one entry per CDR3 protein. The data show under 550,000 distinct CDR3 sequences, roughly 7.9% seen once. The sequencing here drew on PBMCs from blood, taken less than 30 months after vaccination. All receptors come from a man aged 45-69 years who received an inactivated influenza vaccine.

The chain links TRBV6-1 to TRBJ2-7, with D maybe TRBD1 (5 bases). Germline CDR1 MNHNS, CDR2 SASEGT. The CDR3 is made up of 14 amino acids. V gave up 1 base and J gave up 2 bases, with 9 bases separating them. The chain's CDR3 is CASSEDGRAYEQYF. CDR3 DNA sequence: TGTGCCAGCAGTGAAGATGGCAGGGCCTACGAGCAGTACTTC.

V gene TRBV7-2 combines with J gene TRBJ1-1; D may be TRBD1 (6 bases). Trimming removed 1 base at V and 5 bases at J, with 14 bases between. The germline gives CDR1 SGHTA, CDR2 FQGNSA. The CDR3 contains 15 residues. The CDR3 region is CASSLVWGAATEAFF. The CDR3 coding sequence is TGTGCCAGCAGCTTAGTATGGGGGGCGGCGACTGAAGCTTTCTTT. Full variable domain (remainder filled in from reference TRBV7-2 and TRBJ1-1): GAGVSQSPSNKVTEKGKDVELRCDPISGHTALYWYRQSLGQGLEFLIYFQGNSAPDKSGLPSDRFSAERTGGSVSTLTIQRTQQEDSAVYLCASSLVWGAATEAFFGQGTRLTVV.

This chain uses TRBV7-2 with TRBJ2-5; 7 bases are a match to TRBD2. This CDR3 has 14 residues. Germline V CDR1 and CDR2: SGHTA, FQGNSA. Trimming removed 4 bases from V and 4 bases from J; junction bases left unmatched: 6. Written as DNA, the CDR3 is TGTGCCAGCAGCTCACGGTGGGGGGGAGAGACCCAGTACTTC. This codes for CASSSRWGGETQYF.

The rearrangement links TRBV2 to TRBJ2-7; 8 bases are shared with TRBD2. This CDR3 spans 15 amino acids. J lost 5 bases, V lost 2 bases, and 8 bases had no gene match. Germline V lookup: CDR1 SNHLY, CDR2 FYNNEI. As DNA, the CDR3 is TGTGCCAGCAGTGAACCAGGGATCGGGGGGGACGAGCAGTACTTC. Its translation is CASSEPGIGGDEQYF.

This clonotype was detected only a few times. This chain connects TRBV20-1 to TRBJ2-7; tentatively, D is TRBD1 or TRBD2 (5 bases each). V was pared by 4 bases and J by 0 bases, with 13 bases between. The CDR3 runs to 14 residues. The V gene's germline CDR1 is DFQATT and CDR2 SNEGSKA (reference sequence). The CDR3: CSAMGVGVSYEQYF. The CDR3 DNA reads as TGCAGTGCTATGGGGGTCGGAGTCTCCTACGAGCAGTACTTC.

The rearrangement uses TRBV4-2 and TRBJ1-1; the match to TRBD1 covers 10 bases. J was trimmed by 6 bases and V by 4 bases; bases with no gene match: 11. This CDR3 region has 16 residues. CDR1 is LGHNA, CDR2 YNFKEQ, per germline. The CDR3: CASSPRATGGWAEAFF. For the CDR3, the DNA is TGTGCCAGCAGCCCCCGGGCGACAGGGGGCTGGGCTGAAGCTTTCTTT.

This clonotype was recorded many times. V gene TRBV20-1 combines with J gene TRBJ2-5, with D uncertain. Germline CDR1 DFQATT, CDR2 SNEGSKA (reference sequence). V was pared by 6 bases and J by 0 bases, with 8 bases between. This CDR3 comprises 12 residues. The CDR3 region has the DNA TGCAGTGCCGAACCATACCAAGAGACCCAGTACTTC. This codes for CSAEPYQETQYF.

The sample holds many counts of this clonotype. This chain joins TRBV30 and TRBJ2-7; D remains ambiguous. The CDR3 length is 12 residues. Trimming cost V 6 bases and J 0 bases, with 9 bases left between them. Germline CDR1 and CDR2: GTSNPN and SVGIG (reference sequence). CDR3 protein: CACRSYSYEQYF. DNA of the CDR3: TGTGCCTGCCGCAGTTACTCCTACGAGCAGTACTTC.

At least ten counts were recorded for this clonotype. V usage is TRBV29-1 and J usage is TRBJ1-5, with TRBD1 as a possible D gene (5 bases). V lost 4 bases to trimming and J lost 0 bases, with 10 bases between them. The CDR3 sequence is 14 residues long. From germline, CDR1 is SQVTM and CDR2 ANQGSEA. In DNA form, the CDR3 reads TGCAGCGTTGTTGGGACGGATAGCAATCAGCCCCAGCATTTT. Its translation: CSVVGTDSNQPQHF.

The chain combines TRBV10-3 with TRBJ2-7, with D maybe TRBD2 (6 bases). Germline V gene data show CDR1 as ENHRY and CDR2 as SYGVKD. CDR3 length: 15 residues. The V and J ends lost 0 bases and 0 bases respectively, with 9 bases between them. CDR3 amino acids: CAISESGGTSYEQYF. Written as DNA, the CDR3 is TGTGCCATCAGTGAGTCCGGAGGGACCTCCTACGAGCAGTACTTC.

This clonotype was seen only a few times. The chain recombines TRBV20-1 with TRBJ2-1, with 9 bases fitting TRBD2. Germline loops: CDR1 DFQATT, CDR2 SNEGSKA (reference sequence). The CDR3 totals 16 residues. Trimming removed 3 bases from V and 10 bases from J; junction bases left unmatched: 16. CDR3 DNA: TGCAGTGCTAGTCGACTTGTAGCGGGAGTAATAGAGGAGCAGTTCTTC. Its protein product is CSASRLVAGVIEEQFF.

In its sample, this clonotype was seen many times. This CDR3 reads CSVGGVGRDQPQHF. CDR3 DNA sequence: TGCAGCGTCGGAGGGGTGGGCAGGGATCAGCCCCAGCATTTT. The chain is built from TRBV29-1 and TRBJ1-5; the D gene is possibly TRBD1 (5 bases). With 6 bases removed from V and 5 bases from J, the gap between germline ends came to 17 bases. CDR1 and CDR2 from the germline V gene are SQVTM and ANQGSEA. This CDR3 is built from 14 residues.

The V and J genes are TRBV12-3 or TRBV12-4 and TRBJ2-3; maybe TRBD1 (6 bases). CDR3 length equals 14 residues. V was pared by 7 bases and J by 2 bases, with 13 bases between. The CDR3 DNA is TGTGCCAGCATTCCCGGGACATACACAGATACGCAGTATTTT. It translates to CASIPGTYTDTQYF.

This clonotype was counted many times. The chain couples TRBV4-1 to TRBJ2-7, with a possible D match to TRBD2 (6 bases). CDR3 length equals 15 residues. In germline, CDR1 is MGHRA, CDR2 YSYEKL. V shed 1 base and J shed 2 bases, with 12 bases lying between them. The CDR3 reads CASSQVGGLAYEQYF. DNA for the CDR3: TGCGCCAGCAGCCAAGTAGGAGGGCTAGCCTACGAGCAGTACTTC.

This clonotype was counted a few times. CDR3 residues: CASSVVLTAYEQYF. The CDR3 DNA sequence: TGTGCCAGCAGCGTAGTATTAACAGCCTACGAGCAGTACTTC. The chain is built from TRBV9 and TRBJ2-7, with D unresolved. Germline V gene data show CDR1 as SGDLS and CDR2 as YYNGEE. The CDR3 is made up of 14 amino acids. V lost 0 bases, J lost 2 bases, and 9 bases lay in between.

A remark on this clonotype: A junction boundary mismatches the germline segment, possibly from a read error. CDR3 loop: CSASADQPSF. The CDR3 DNA reads TGCAGTGCTAGCGCTGACCAGCCCTCCTTC. This chain joins TRBV20-1 and TRBJ1-2; D is unclear. The CDR3 loop spans 10 amino acids. CDR1 is DFQATT and CDR2 is SNEGSKA in the germline V gene (reference sequence).

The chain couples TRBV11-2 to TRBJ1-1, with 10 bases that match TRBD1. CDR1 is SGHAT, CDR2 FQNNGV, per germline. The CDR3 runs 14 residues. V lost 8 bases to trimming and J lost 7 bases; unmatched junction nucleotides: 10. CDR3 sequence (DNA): TGTGCCAGCCGGGACAGGGGCGAACCAGTTGAAGCTTTCTTT. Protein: CASRDRGEPVEAFF.

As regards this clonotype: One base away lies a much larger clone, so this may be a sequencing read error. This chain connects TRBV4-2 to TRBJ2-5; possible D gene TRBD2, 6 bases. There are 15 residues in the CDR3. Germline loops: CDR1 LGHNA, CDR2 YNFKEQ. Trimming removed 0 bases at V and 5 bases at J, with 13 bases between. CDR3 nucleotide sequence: TGTGCCAGCAGCCAAGATGGAGGGTGCGACGAGACCCAGTACTTC. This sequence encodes CASSQDGGCDETQYF.

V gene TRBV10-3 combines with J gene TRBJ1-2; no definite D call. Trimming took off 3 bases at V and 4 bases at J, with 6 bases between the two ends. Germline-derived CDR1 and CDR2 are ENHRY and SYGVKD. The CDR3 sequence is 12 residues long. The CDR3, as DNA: TGTGCCATCAGTGACGCCTCCTATGGCTACACCTTC. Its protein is CAISDASYGYTF.

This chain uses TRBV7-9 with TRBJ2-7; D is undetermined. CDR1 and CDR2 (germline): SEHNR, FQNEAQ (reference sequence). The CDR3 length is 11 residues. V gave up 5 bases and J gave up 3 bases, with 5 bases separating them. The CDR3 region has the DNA TGTGCCAGCAGCGATATCTACGAGCAGTACTTC. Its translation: CASSDIYEQYF.

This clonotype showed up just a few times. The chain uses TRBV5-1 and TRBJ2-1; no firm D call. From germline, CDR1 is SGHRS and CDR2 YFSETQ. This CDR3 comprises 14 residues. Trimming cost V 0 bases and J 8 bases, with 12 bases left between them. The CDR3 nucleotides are TGCGCCAGCAGCTTGGCCGGTAGTCGGGATGAGCAGTTCTTC. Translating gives CASSLAGSRDEQFF.

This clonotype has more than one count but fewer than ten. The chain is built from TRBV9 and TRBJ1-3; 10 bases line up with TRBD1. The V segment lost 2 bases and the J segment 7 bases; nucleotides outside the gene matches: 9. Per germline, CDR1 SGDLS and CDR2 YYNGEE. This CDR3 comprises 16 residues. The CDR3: CASSVGQGPGTNTIYF. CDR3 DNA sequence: TGTGCCAGCAGCGTGGGACAGGGGCCTGGTACCAACACCATATATTTT.

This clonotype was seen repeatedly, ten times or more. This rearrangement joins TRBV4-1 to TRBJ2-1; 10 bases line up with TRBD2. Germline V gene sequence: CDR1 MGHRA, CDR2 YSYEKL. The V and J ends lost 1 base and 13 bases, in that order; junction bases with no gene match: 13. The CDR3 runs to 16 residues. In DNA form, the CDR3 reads TGCGCCAGCAGCCAAGGCTCTAGCGGGGGTGACCTCCTTCAGTTCTTC. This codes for CASSQGSSGGDLLQFF.

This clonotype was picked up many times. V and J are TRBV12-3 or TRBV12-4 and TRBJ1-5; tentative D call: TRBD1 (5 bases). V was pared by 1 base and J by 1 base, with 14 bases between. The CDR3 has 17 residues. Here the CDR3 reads CASSLEGTVGSNQPQHF. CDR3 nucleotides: TGTGCCAGCAGTTTAGAAGGGACGGTGGGAAGCAATCAGCCCCAGCATTTT.

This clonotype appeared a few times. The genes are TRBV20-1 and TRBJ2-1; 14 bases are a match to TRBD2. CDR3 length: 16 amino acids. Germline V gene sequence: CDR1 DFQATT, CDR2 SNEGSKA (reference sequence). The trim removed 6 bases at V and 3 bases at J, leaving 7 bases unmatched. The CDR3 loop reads CSATGLAGANYNEQFF. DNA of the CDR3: TGCAGTGCAACGGGACTAGCGGGAGCTAACTACAATGAGCAGTTCTTC.

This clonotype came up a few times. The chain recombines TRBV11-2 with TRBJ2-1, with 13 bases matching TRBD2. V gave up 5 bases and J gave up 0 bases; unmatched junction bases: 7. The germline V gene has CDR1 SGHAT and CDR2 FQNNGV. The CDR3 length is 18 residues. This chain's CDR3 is CASSQTSGGPFSYNEQFF. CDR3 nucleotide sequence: TGTGCCAGCAGCCAGACTAGCGGGGGGCCTTTCTCCTACAATGAGCAGTTCTTC.

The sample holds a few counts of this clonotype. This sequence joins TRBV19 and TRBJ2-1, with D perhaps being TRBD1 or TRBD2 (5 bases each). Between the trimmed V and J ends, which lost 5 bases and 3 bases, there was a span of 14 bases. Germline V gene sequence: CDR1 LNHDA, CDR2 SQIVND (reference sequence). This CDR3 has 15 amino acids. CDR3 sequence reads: CASSQSGTGYNEQFF. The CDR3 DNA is TGTGCCAGTAGTCAATCCGGGACGGGCTACAATGAGCAGTTCTTC.

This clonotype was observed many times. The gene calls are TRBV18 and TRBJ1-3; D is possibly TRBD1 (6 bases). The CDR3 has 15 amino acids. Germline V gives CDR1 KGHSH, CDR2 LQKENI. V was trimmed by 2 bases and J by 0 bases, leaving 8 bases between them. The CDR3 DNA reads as TGTGCCAGCTCACCAGGACAGATCTCTGGAAACACCATATATTTT. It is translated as CASSPGQISGNTIYF.